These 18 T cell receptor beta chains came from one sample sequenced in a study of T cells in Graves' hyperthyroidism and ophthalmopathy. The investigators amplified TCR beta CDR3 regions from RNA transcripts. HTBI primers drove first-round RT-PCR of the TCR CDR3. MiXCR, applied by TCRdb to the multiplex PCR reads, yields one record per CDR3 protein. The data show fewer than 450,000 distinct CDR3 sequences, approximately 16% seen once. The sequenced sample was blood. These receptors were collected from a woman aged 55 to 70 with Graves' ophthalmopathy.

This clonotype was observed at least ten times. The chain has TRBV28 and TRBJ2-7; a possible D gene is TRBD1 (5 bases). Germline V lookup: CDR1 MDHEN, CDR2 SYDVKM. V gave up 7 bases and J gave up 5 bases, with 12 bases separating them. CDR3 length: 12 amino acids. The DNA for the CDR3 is TGTGCCAGCACTACTACAGGAAACGAGCAGTACTTC. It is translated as CASTTTGNEQYF.

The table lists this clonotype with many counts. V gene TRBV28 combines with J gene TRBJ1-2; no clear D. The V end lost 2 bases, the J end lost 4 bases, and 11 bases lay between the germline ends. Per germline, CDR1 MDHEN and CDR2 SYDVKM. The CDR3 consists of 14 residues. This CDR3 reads CASSLAGSGYGYTF. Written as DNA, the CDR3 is TGTGCCAGCAGTTTAGCGGGCTCCGGCTATGGCTACACCTTC.

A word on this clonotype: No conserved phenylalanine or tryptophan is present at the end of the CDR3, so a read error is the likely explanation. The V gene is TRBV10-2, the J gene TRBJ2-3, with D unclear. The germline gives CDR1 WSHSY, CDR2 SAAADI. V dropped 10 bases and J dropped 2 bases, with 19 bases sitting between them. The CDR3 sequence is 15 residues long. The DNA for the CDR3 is TGCGCCACCTTAGACATGTTCCGCAACACAGATACGCAGTATTCT. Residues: CATLDMFRNTDTQYS.

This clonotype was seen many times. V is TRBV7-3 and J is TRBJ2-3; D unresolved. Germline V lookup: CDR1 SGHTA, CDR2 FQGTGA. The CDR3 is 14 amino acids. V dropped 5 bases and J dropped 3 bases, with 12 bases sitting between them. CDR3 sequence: CASSLHHSTDTQYF. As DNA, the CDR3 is TGTGCCAGCAGCCTTCACCATAGTACAGATACGCAGTATTTT.

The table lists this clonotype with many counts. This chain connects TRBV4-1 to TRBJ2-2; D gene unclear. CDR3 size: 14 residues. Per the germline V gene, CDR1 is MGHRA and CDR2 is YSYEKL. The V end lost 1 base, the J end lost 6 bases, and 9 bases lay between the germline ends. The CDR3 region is CASSQVDGSGELFF. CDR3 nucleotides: TGCGCCAGCAGCCAAGTTGACGGTTCCGGGGAGCTGTTTTTT.

In nucleotides, the CDR3 is TGTGCCAGCAGCCCCCTCTGGCGGAATAATGAAAAACTGTTTTTT. The encoded protein is CASSPLWRNNEKLFF. This chain links TRBV7-2 with TRBJ1-4; D unresolved. Trimming cost V 5 bases and J 4 bases, with 14 bases left between them. This CDR3 is 15 amino acids long. Germline V gives CDR1 SGHTA, CDR2 FQGNSA.

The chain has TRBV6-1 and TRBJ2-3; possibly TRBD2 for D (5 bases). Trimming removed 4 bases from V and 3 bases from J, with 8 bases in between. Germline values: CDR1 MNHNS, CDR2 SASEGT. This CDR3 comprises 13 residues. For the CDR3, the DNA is TGTGCCAGCAGTGCACCGGGAACAGATACGCAGTATTTT. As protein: CASSAPGTDTQYF.

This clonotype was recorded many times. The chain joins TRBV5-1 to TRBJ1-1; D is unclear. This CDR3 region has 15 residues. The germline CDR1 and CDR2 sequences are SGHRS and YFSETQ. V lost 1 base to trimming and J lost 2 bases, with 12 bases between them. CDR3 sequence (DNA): TGCGCCAGCAGCTTGTTCCGGAGAGACAACACTGAAGCTTTCTTT. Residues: CASSLFRRDNTEAFF.

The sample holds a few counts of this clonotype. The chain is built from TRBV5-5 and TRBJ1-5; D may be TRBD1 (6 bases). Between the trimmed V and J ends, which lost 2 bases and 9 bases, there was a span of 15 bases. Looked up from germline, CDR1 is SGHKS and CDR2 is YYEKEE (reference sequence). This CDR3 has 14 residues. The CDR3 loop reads CASSFGQGQSPQHF. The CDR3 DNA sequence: TGTGCCAGCAGCTTCGGACAAGGACAGTCGCCCCAGCATTTT.

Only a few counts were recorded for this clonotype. CDR3 sequence: CASSLEAGTESPLHF. In nucleotides, the CDR3 is TGCGCCAGCAGCCTAGAAGCCGGGACAGAGTCACCCCTCCACTTT. This chain joins TRBV4-1 and TRBJ1-6, with 7 bases that match TRBD1. The J segment lost 10 bases and the V segment lost 4 bases, leaving 10 bases of the junction unmatched. There are 15 residues in the CDR3. Looked up from germline, CDR1 is MGHRA and CDR2 is YSYEKL.

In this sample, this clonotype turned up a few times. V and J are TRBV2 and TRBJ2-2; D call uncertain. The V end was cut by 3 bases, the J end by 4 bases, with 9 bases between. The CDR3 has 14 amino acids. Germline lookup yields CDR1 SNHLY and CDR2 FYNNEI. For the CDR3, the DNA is TGTGCCAGCAGTGACTACCCGAGCACCGGGGAGCTGTTTTTT. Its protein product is CASSDYPSTGELFF.

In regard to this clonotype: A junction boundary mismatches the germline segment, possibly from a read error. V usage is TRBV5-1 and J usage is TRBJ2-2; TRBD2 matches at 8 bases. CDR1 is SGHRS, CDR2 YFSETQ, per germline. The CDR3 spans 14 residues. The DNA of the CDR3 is TGCGCCGGCAGGCTGGCGGGAGGAGACGGGGAGCTGTTTTTT. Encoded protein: CAGRLAGGDGELFF.

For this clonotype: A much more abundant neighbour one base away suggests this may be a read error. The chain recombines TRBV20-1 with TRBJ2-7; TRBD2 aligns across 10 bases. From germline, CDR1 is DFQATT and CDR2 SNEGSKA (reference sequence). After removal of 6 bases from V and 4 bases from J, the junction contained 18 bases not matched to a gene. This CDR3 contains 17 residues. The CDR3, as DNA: TGCAGTGCAACCAGGACTAGCGGTGCCCTCATCTTATACGAGCAGTACTTC. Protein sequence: CSATRTSGALILYEQYF.

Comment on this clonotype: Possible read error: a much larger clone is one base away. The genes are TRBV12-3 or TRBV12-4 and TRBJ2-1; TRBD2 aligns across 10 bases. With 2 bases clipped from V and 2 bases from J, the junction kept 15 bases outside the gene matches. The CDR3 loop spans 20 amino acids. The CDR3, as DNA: TGTGCCAGCAGTTTAAGGCAGGGGGCGGCTAGCGGGAGTGCCTACAATGAGCAGTTCTTC. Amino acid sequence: CASSLRQGAASGSAYNEQFF.

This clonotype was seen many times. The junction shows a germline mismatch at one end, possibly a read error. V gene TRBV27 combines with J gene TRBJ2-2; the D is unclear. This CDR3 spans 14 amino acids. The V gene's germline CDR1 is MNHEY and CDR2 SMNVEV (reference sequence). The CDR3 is CASSLSPNTGELFF. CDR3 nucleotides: TGTGCCAGCAGCTTATCCCCGAACACCGGGGAGCTGTTTTTT.

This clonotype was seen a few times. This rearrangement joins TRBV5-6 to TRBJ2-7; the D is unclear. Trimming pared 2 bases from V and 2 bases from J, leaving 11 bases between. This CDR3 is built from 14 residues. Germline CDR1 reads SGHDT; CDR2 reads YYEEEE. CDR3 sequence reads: CASSFGLDTYEQYF. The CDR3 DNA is TGTGCCAGCAGCTTTGGCCTCGATACCTACGAGCAGTACTTC.

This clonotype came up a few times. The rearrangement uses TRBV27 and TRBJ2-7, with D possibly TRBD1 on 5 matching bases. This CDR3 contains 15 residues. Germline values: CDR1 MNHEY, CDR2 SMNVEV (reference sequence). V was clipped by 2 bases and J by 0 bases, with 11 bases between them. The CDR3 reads CASSLQGASSYEQYF. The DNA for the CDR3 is TGTGCCAGCAGTTTACAAGGGGCTAGCTCCTACGAGCAGTACTTC.

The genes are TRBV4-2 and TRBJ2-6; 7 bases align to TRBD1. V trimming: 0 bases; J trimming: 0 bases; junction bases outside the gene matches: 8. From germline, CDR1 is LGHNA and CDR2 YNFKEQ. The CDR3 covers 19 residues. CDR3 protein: CASSQERGQEHSGANVLTF. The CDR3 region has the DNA TGTGCCAGCAGCCAAGAAAGAGGACAGGAACACTCTGGGGCCAACGTCCTGACTTTC.